The 25 T cell receptor beta chains listed next were all sequenced from one sample in a study of blood T cell repertoires in COVID-19. Clones were read by immunoSEQ multiplex PCR, and TCRdb kept only the in-frame ones, dropping some. Of a few hundred thousand clones listed, 85% are singletons. Sequenced: peripheral blood. The receptors originated from a young woman with acute or convalescent COVID-19.

The chain recombines TRBV2 with TRBJ2-5, with 15 bases identical to TRBD2. The CDR3 is made up of 15 amino acids. Germline trimming cut 6 bases from V and 5 bases from J; bases unmatched to any gene: 4. The germline V gene has CDR1 SNHLY and CDR2 FYNNEI. CDR3 sequence (DNA): TGTGCCAGCAGCGCCGGGACTAGCGGGAGGGAGACCCAGTACTTC. Translated: CASSAGTSGRETQYF.

This chain uses TRBV5-1 with TRBJ1-5, with D uncertain. This CDR3 is 15 amino acids long. Germline V CDR1 and CDR2: SGHRS, YFSETQ. The V end lost 4 bases, the J end lost 6 bases, and 17 bases lay between the germline ends. CDR3 in DNA: TGCGCCAGCAGCCCAAGCGGGGTATTATCTCAGCCCCAGCATTTT. As protein: CASSPSGVLSQPQHF.

The genes are TRBV5-6 and TRBJ2-4; no definite D call. The germline V gene has CDR1 SGHDT and CDR2 YYEEEE. The CDR3 is 15 amino acids. V gave up 4 bases and J gave up 1 base, with 12 bases separating them. CDR3 residues: CASSATDSAKNIQYF. The CDR3 nucleotides read TGTGCCAGCAGCGCGACCGACTCCGCCAAAAACATTCAGTACTTC.

The rearrangement links TRBV5-8 to TRBJ2-7; TRBD1 matches at 8 bases. Germline CDR1 and CDR2: SGHTS and YDEGEE. The CDR3 has 14 amino acids. V dropped 4 bases and J dropped 3; count of bases not matched to a gene: 6. The CDR3 region is CASSHMGQDYEQYF. CDR3 nucleotides: TGTGCCAGCAGCCATATGGGACAGGACTACGAGCAGTACTTC.

The chain couples TRBV28 to TRBJ1-5; D is perhaps TRBD1 (6 bases). From germline, CDR1 is MDHEN and CDR2 SYDVKM. CDR3 length: 13 amino acids. V was clipped by 4 bases and J by 5 bases, with 9 bases between them. The CDR3 region is CASSWTDYQPQHF. The CDR3 nucleotides are TGTGCCAGCAGTTGGACAGATTATCAGCCCCAGCATTTT.

This clone was recorded at least ten times. The J gene is TRBJ2-3, the V gene TRBV7-3, with 10 bases identical to TRBD2. V lost 6 bases and J lost 2; bases outside the gene matches: 14. The CDR3 extends over 18 amino acids. Germline V gene lookup returns CDR1 SGHTA and CDR2 FQGTGA. CDR3 in amino acids: CASSLNPRSGGATDTQYF. The CDR3 nucleotides are TGTGCCAGCAGTCTAAACCCCAGAAGCGGGGGGGCCACAGATACGCAGTATTTT.

V and J are TRBV5-1 and TRBJ1-6, with TRBD1 as a possible D gene (6 bases). The CDR3 runs to 17 residues. Germline loops: CDR1 SGHRS, CDR2 YFSETQ. V was cut by 4 bases and J by 6 bases, with 20 bases left in between. The CDR3 here is CASSTQGGRGANSPLHF. As DNA, the CDR3 is TGCGCCAGCAGCACTCAAGGCGGCAGGGGTGCTAATTCACCCCTCCACTTT.

V usage is TRBV30 and J usage is TRBJ2-7; weak D call: TRBD1 (6 bases). Trimming took 2 bases from V and 4 from J, leaving 12 bases between them. Germline V lookup: CDR1 GTSNPN, CDR2 SVGIG (reference sequence). This CDR3 is built from 13 residues. For the CDR3, the DNA is TGTGCCTGGAGTAGGGACAAGACGTACGAGCAGTACTTC. It is translated as CAWSRDKTYEQYF.

The chain uses TRBV6-1 and TRBJ1-2; D not resolved. Trimming cost V 1 base and J 4 bases, with 7 bases left between them. Per germline, CDR1 MNHNS and CDR2 SASEGT. The CDR3 covers 13 residues. Here the CDR3 reads CASSEDTVYGYTF. CDR3 DNA: TGTGCCAGCAGTGAAGACACCGTCTATGGCTACACCTTC.

This clone showed up just once. The chain carries TRBV11-2 and TRBJ2-7, with D possibly matching TRBD2 (5 bases). Germline V gene data show CDR1 as SGHAT and CDR2 as FQNNGV. V was pared by 4 bases and J by 0 bases, with 10 bases between. CDR3 length: 14 residues. CDR3 bases: TGTGCCAGCAGCTGGAGGACGGCCTCCTACGAGCAGTACTTC. This gives the protein CASSWRTASYEQYF.

The J gene is TRBJ1-1, the V gene TRBV12-5, with D uncertain. Trimming took off 5 bases at V and 8 bases at J, with 12 bases between the two ends. Germline CDR1 reads LGHNT; CDR2 reads FRNRAP. This CDR3 contains 12 residues. The CDR3 nucleotides read TGTGCTAGTGGTATCGGTCCCTCAGAAGCTTTCTTT. Its translation: CASGIGPSEAFF.

This clone has more than one count but fewer than ten. The chain links TRBV12-3 or TRBV12-4 to TRBJ2-3, with D uncertain. The V and J ends lost 3 bases and 4 bases respectively, with 5 bases between them. The CDR3 sequence is 12 residues long. CDR3: CASSFHADTQYF. The CDR3 DNA reads TGTGCCAGCAGTTTCCATGCAGATACGCAGTATTTT.

The J gene is TRBJ1-1, the V gene TRBV5-1, with D possibly TRBD1 on 6 matching bases. CDR3 length: 16 residues. The V and J ends lost 0 bases and 2 bases respectively, with 14 bases between them. Germline V gene lookup returns CDR1 SGHRS and CDR2 YFSETQ. CDR3 sequence: CASSLATMGANTEAFF. CDR3 nucleotides: TGCGCCAGCAGCTTGGCCACGATGGGGGCAAACACTGAAGCTTTCTTT.

The rearrangement joins TRBV24-1 to TRBJ2-5; D is possibly TRBD2 (5 bases). Germline CDR1 is KGHDR and CDR2 is SFDVKD. The V gene lost 8 bases and the J gene lost 5 bases, with 20 bases spanning the gap. The CDR3 extends over 15 amino acids. CDR3 amino acids: CATISLELARETQYF. In nucleotides, the CDR3 is TGTGCCACCATTTCTCTAGAGTTAGCGCGGGAGACCCAGTACTTC.

The chain has TRBV6-4 and TRBJ1-1, with TRBD1 matching over 7 bases. The CDR3 runs to 13 residues. Germline V gene data show CDR1 as MRHNA and CDR2 as SNTAGT. V was clipped by 6 bases and J by 5 bases; unmatched bases: 6. CDR3 amino acids: CASSRGTETEAFF. The CDR3 coding sequence is TGTGCCAGCAGCAGGGGGACCGAAACTGAAGCTTTCTTT.

CDR3 amino acids: CASSQEYDTVGYTF. In DNA, the CDR3 is TGCGCCAGCAGCCAAGAATATGACACGGTCGGCTACACCTTC. The chain has TRBV4-1 and TRBJ1-2; D is undetermined. The V end was cut by 0 bases, the J end by 8 bases, with 13 bases between. The CDR3 totals 14 residues. Germline V CDR1 and CDR2: MGHRA, YSYEKL.

V usage is TRBV5-4 and J usage is TRBJ2-3; 10 bases line up with TRBD2. CDR3 length: 15 amino acids. Germline V gene lookup returns CDR1 SGHNT and CDR2 YYREEE (reference sequence). V shed 4 bases and J 1 base; nucleotides not matched to a gene: 3. The CDR3 region has the DNA TGTGCCAGCAGCAGTACTAGCGGGGGCACAGATACGCAGTATTTT. This codes for CASSSTSGGTDTQYF.

The chain uses TRBV12-3 or TRBV12-4 and TRBJ1-1; tentative D call: TRBD1 (6 bases). This CDR3 comprises 11 residues. The V gene lost 7 bases and the J gene lost 11 bases, with 14 bases spanning the gap. The CDR3 DNA reads TGTGCCAGCACCCAAGGGGGTCAGGCTTTCTTT. Protein sequence: CASTQGGQAFF.

The chain is built from TRBV5-6 and TRBJ2-7, with TRBD1 matching over 8 bases. The CDR3 covers 15 residues. V gave up 1 base and J gave up 7 bases; unmatched junction bases: 10. Per germline, CDR1 SGHDT and CDR2 YYEEEE. As DNA, the CDR3 is TGTGCCAGCAGCTTGTCCAGGGGGCCTCCGTGGGAGCAGTACTTC. Translating gives CASSLSRGPPWEQYF.

The rearrangement uses TRBV13 and TRBJ1-1; D is unclear. Germline V gives CDR1 PRHDT, CDR2 FYEKMQ (reference sequence). The CDR3 covers 15 residues. V shed 6 bases and J shed 2 bases, with 16 bases lying between them. The CDR3 DNA follows: TGTGCCAGCAGTGCGGTCTTCGGGAAAAACACTGAAGCTTTCTTT. Amino acid sequence: CASSAVFGKNTEAFF.

This chain joins TRBV4-1 and TRBJ2-1; D is uncertain. V was pared by 1 base and J by 2 bases, with 12 bases between. The CDR3 length is 16 residues. Germline V gives CDR1 MGHRA, CDR2 YSYEKL. In nucleotides, the CDR3 is TGCGCCAGCAGCCAAGGCAGCGCCCGCACCTACAATGAGCAGTTCTTC. Its translation: CASSQGSARTYNEQFF.

This chain uses TRBV9 with TRBJ2-3, with no clear D. The germline V gene encodes CDR1 SGDLS and CDR2 YYNGEE. V lost 4 bases, J lost 1 base, and 10 bases lay in between. This CDR3 contains 14 residues. The CDR3 protein is CASSPSVGTDTQYF. The CDR3 DNA reads as TGTGCCAGCAGCCCCAGTGTGGGCACAGATACGCAGTATTTT. The variable domain in full, completed from reference TRBV9 and TRBJ2-3, reads DSGVTQTPKHLITATGQRVTLRCSPRSGDLSVYWYQQSLDQGLQFLIQYYNGEERAKGNILERFSAQQFPDLHSELNLSSLELGDSALYFCASSPSVGTDTQYFGPGTRLTVL.

V usage is TRBV19 and J usage is TRBJ2-5, with TRBD2 matching 13 bases. V dropped 5 bases and J dropped 5; count of bases not matched to a gene: 5. In germline, CDR1 is LNHDA, CDR2 SQIVND (reference sequence). The CDR3 sequence is 15 residues long. The CDR3 DNA reads as TGTGCCAGTAGTGGACTAGCGGGGGATTGGGAGACCCAGTACTTC. Amino acids: CASSGLAGDWETQYF.

The chain recombines TRBV6-5 with TRBJ1-3; TRBD1 matches at 9 bases. Germline V gives CDR1 MNHEY, CDR2 SVGAGI. The V segment lost 6 bases and the J segment 4 bases; nucleotides outside the gene matches: 7. This CDR3 contains 15 residues. The CDR3 coding sequence is TGTGCCAGCAGAATAACACAGGGGGCGGGAAACACCATATATTTT. This codes for CASRITQGAGNTIYF.

The V gene is TRBV7-2, the J gene TRBJ2-7; D not resolved. CDR1 is SGHTA, CDR2 FQGNSA, per germline. Trimming took 2 bases from V and 5 from J, leaving 16 bases between them. The CDR3 sequence is 15 residues long. The CDR3 DNA reads as TGTGCCAGCAGCTTAACGGTCTCGGTCGGTCACGAGCAGTACTTC. This sequence encodes CASSLTVSVGHEQYF.